This TCR beta chain was identified during a study of blood T cell repertoires in COVID-19. Study-level background: Collection of acute and convalescent COVID-19 samples took place in the United States, Italy and Spain. In each case, the material was cDNA or gDNA derived from T cells, B-cell-depleted T cells, or PBMCs.

Germline V gives CDR1 LNHNV, CDR2 YYDKDF (reference sequence). Trimming cost V 0 bases and J 2 bases, with 10 bases left between them. The CDR3 is 15 residues long. Source study methods: Amplification with reference gene primers provided the estimates of nucleated cell counts. Measured with immunoSEQ multiplex PCR; TCRdb has only the in-frame clones, and not every one. V, J and clone size derive from that table, while D and trimming were established from the DNA sequence. The sample has 250,000 or so clones, roughly 82% seen once; the top ten hold about 4.5%. V usage is TRBV15 and J usage is TRBJ2-5; D may be TRBD2 (5 bases). The clonotype originates from a woman in her seventies with acute or convalescent COVID-19. What was sequenced was peripheral blood. CDR3 sequence (DNA): TGTGCCACCAGCAGAGATAGGCTAGCTCAAGAGACCCAGTACTTC. Its protein is CATSRDRLAQETQYF.